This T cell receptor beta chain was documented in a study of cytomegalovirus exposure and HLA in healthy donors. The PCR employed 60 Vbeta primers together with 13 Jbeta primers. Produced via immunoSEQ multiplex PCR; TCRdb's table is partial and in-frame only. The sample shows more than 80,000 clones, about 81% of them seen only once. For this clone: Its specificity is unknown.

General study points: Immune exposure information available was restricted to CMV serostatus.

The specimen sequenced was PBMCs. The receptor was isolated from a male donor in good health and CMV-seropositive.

The CDR3 nucleotides read TGTGCCAGCAGTTCACCTGGACAGTATAGCAATCAGCCCCAGCATTTT. This translates into CASSSPGQYSNQPQHF. The rearrangement joins TRBV28 to TRBJ1-5, with a tentative D call TRBD1 (6 bases). Germline V lookup: CDR1 MDHEN, CDR2 SYDVKM. The length of the CDR3 is 16 residues. V was clipped by 4 bases and J by 0 bases, with 13 bases between them.